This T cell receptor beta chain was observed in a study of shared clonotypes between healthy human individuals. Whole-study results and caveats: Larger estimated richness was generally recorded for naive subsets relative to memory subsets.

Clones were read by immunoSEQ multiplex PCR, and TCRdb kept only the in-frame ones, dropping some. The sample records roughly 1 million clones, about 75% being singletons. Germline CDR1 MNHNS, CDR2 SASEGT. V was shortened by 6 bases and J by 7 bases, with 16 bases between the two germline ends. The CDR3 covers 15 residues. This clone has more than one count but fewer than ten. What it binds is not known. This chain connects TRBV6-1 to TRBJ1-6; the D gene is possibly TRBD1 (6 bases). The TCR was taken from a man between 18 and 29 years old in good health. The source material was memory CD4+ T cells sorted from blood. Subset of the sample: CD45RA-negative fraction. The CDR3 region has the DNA TGTGCCAGCAGGGGGGATGGGGGGCTGAATTCACCCCTCCACTTT. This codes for CASRGDGGLNSPLHF.